This TCR beta chain was sequenced during a study of T cells expressing NK-cell markers. Study in general: Sorted CD3+CD56+NKG2C+, CD3+CD56+NKG2C- and CD3+CD56-NKG2C+ T-cell subsets were beta-chain profiled.

Germline CDR1 is SGHDN and CDR2 is FVKESK. This CDR3 comprises 16 residues. Notes on the study in general: What remained unclear was the HCMV specificity of expanded NKG2C+ T cell clones. In a group of 5 to 7 donors, dominant NKG2C+ clonotypes represented about 1.0-7.5% of CD8+ T cells.

TCRdb derives one entry per CDR3 protein from the 5' RACE reads, leaving out DNA. The sample totals 150,000 to 180,000 distinct CDR3 sequences. As to this clonotype: No antigen is known for it.

This sequence originates from a woman in her fifties or sixties in good health. Sequencing was done on a sample of blood T cells: a sorted CD56 or NKG2C T cell subset, CD4+ or CD8+ T cells, or bulk PBMC T cells (not recorded which). The gene calls are TRBV14 and TRBJ2-3. This CDR3 is CASSQDPAWGTDTQYF.